These 17 T cell receptor beta chains were all obtained from the same sample, sequenced in a study of T cell repertoires in cytomegalovirus infection. Their recognized antigens are unknown. TCRdb passed the reads through MiXCR, listing each CDR3 protein once. The sample has around 750,000 distinct CDR3 sequences; roughly 33% are singletons. The source material was cultured CD8+ T cells from PBMCs, sampled from culture after CMV antigen stimulation. The receptors shown here come from a human donor in good health (CMV status not recorded). Some clones in this sample may be carry-over from other donors' samples.

V gene TRBV4-1 combines with J gene TRBJ2-1; 10 bases agree with TRBD2. The junction had 6 bases not matched to a gene; V was cut back by 2 bases and J by 8 bases. Germline CDR1 MGHRA, CDR2 YSYEKL. This CDR3 spans 15 amino acids. The CDR3 loop is CASSQFTSGADEQFF. The CDR3, as DNA: TGCGCCAGCAGCCAATTTACTAGCGGGGCGGATGAGCAGTTCTTC.

This chain connects TRBV2 to TRBJ2-1, with D perhaps being TRBD1 or TRBD2 (6 bases each). V was shortened by 4 bases and J by 0 bases, with 13 bases between the two germline ends. The CDR3 loop spans 16 amino acids. Looked up from germline, CDR1 is SNHLY and CDR2 is FYNNEI. The CDR3: CASSAGGGPSYNEQFF. The CDR3 nucleotides read TGTGCCAGCAGTGCCGGAGGGGGGCCCTCCTACAATGAGCAGTTCTTC.

The V and J genes are TRBV7-3 and TRBJ2-7; TRBD1 or TRBD2 may be the D gene (5 bases each). The CDR3 totals 15 residues. Between the trimmed V and J ends, which lost 5 bases and 5 bases, there was a span of 19 bases. In germline, CDR1 is SGHTA, CDR2 FQGTGA. The CDR3 region is CASSLGRGVLHEQYF. The CDR3 DNA reads TGTGCCAGCAGCCTGGGAAGGGGAGTCCTCCACGAGCAGTACTTC.

The CDR3 DNA reads as TGTGCCAGCAGTTCCGGACAGGGCGGCTACGAGCAGTACGTC. Encoded protein: CASSSGQGGYEQYV. The V and J genes are TRBV6-5 and TRBJ2-7; TRBD1 aligns across 8 bases. Trimming took 4 bases from V and 3 from J; bases not matched to a gene: 5. The CDR3 has 14 amino acids. From germline, CDR1 is MNHEY and CDR2 SVGAGI.

This clonotype was found a few times. V usage is TRBV5-1 and J usage is TRBJ2-3, with TRBD2 identical over 10 bases. V gave up 0 bases and J gave up 6 bases; unmatched junction bases: 10. The CDR3 contains 17 residues. CDR1 SGHRS and CDR2 YFSETQ come from the germline V gene. The CDR3, as DNA: TGCGCCAGCAGCTTGGATCCAGCGGGGGGGCCTTGGGATACGCAGTATTTT. This encodes CASSLDPAGGPWDTQYF.

As for this clonotype: This may be a read error: a much more frequent sequence differs by one nucleotide. The chain uses TRBV7-4 and TRBJ2-1; maybe TRBD2 (7 bases). CDR1 SGHVT and CDR2 SQSDAQ come from the germline V gene. The CDR3 consists of 14 residues. The V and J ends lost 6 bases and 6 bases respectively, with 15 bases between them. CDR3 nucleotides: TGTGCCAGCAGTCCCGTAGGGGGGGTCAATGAGCAGTTCTTC. It translates to CASSPVGGVNEQFF.

For the CDR3, the DNA is TGTGCCATATGGGGGCCGAATGAGCAGTTCTTC. Protein sequence: CAIWGPNEQFF. The chain uses TRBV6-1 and TRBJ2-1, with D possibly being TRBD1 (6 bases). Germline V CDR1 and CDR2: MNHNS, SASEGT. This CDR3 has 11 residues. Trimming took off 10 bases at V and 7 bases at J, with 11 bases between the two ends.

This clonotype has a count of ten or more. The J gene is TRBJ2-1, the V gene TRBV7-8, with D maybe TRBD1 (6 bases). The CDR3 loop spans 15 amino acids. V shed 1 base and J shed 8 bases, with 15 bases lying between them. Per germline, CDR1 SGHVS and CDR2 FQNEAQ. CDR3 in amino acids: CASSLDGAGADEQFF. Written as DNA, the CDR3 is TGTGCCAGCAGCTTAGATGGTGCAGGGGCGGATGAGCAGTTCTTC.

This clonotype occurred a few times. The genes are TRBV7-6 and TRBJ2-3; D is undetermined. Germline values: CDR1 SGHVS, CDR2 FNYEAQ. Trimming removed 5 bases from V and 0 bases from J, with 18 bases in between. The CDR3 extends over 17 amino acids. The CDR3 is CASSAHGRAASTDTQYF. The CDR3 bases are TGTGCCAGCAGCGCCCATGGGCGAGCAGCTAGCACAGATACGCAGTATTTT.

This clonotype was seen more than once but under ten times. The chain joins TRBV7-6 to TRBJ2-4; TRBD1 aligns across 7 bases. CDR3 size: 17 residues. V was pared by 5 bases and J by 0 bases, with 10 bases of the junction left unmatched. Germline V gives CDR1 SGHVS, CDR2 FNYEAQ. CDR3 in DNA: TGTGCCAGCAGCAATGGGAACAGGGGCAAAGCCAAAAACATTCAGTACTTC. Its translation is CASSNGNRGKAKNIQYF.

This clonotype was seen more than once but under ten times. The rearrangement joins TRBV2 to TRBJ2-5; the match to TRBD1 covers 7 bases. The germline V gene has CDR1 SNHLY and CDR2 FYNNEI. The V and J ends lost 5 bases and 1 base, in that order; junction bases with no gene match: 7. This CDR3 is 15 amino acids long. The CDR3 region has the DNA TGTGCCAGCAGTCGGGACAGTCAACGCCAAGAGACCCAGTACTTC. Residues: CASSRDSQRQETQYF.

The J gene is TRBJ2-2, the V gene TRBV28, with TRBD1 as a possible D gene (5 bases). Germline-derived CDR1 and CDR2 are MDHEN and SYDVKM. The CDR3 consists of 12 residues. V was pared by 3 bases and J by 13 bases, with 12 bases between. CDR3 protein: CASSLNSGWLFF. The CDR3 DNA follows: TGTGCCAGCAGTTTGAATTCAGGGTGGCTGTTTTTT. The complete variable domain, with remaining parts taken from reference TRBV28 and TRBJ2-2, reads DVKVTQSSRYLVKRTGEKVFLECVQDMDHENMFWYRQDPGLGLRLIYFSYDVKMKEKGDIPEGYSVSREKKERFSLILESASTNQTSMYLCASSLNSGWLFFGEGSRLTVL.

This clonotype has only a few counts. The genes are TRBV6-6 and TRBJ2-2, with D possibly being TRBD1 (6 bases). The V and J ends lost 5 bases and 5 bases respectively, with 12 bases between them. CDR3 length equals 14 residues. CDR1 MNHNY and CDR2 SVGAGI come from the germline V gene (reference sequence). CDR3 in amino acids: CASSGAQGTGELFF. The CDR3 DNA is TGTGCCAGCAGTGGCGCTCAGGGGACCGGGGAGCTGTTTTTT.

The chain uses TRBV4-2 and TRBJ2-3, with D unresolved. Per germline, CDR1 LGHNA and CDR2 YNFKEQ. CDR3 length: 16 residues. V was cut by 1 base and J by 6 bases, with 17 bases left in between. CDR3 bases: TGTGCCAGCAGCCAAGGTTTACAAATCACAAGGGATACGCAGTATTTT. This sequence encodes CASSQGLQITRDTQYF.

This clonotype has a handful of counts. The chain joins TRBV7-9 to TRBJ2-5; no definite D call. Per germline, CDR1 SEHNR and CDR2 FQNEAQ (reference sequence). The V end lost 4 bases, the J end lost 9 bases, and 15 bases lay between the germline ends. The CDR3 is made up of 13 amino acids. The CDR3 is CASSSGQIKAQYF. CDR3 DNA sequence: TGTGCCAGCAGCTCGGGCCAGATCAAGGCCCAGTACTTC.

The chain uses TRBV12-3 or TRBV12-4 and TRBJ2-3; TRBD2 matches at 15 bases. Germline trimming cut 8 bases from V and 3 bases from J; bases unmatched to any gene: 3. This CDR3 has 15 amino acids. CDR3 region: CASGGLAGGTDTQYF. The CDR3 DNA reads TGTGCCAGCGGGGGACTAGCGGGGGGAACAGATACGCAGTATTTT.

A remark on this clonotype: The CDR3 does not end in the conserved phenylalanine or tryptophan, so this is likely a read error. No DNA is shown, since the ends of the CDR3 on it are uncertain; the CDR3 is the one TCRdb lists. The V gene is TRBV6-8, the J gene TRBJ2-6. The CDR3 adds up to 15 amino acids, both ends counted. Germline CDR1 and CDR2: MNHGY and SAAAGT. The CDR3 here is CASSIGPVGANVQTL.